The clone carrying this TCR beta chain was counted ten times or more. The antigen is unknown. The time point is: patch test 1, 2 weeks after DPC sensitization. Treatment: therapeutic diphenylcyclopropenone sensitization with weekly scalp DPC. RNA extraction used unfractionated whole blood as the source of total RNA. Venepuncture was done earlier than the placement of each patch test. TCRdb used MiXCR to reprocess the RACE reads, holding one entry per CDR3 protein. The top ten hold about a quarter of the sample, which has about 41,000 distinct CDR3 sequences, more than 3% seen once. Trimming pared 3 bases from V and 6 bases from J, leaving 11 bases between. Germline CDR1 and CDR2: SGDLS and YYNGEE. This CDR3 contains 13 residues. This sample is drawn from a study of human T cells and chemical hapten exposure. Study-wide context: Reading of the patch tests, which applied 0.01% DPC to the upper back, occurred at 6 days.

Study results and limitations: Patch test scores rose with PT1 expanded TCR counts, a positive correlation. Expanded TCRs made up significantly more big CDR3 similarity clusters than controls did.

The sequences come from whole blood, collected in connection with sensitization to the hapten diphenylcyclopropenone (DPC). This receptor was taken from a man aged 45-65 years with alopecia areata. Some clones in this sample may be carry-over from other donors' samples. J is TRBJ2-3 and V is TRBV9, with D perhaps TRBD1 or TRBD2 (5 bases each). CDR3 sequence (DNA): TGTGCCAGCAGCGAGGGACCGGGGGATACGCAGTATTTT. Residues: CASSEGPGDTQYF.